Shown below are 29 T cell receptor beta chains from a single sample sequenced in a study of T cell repertoires in cytomegalovirus infection. Each CDR3 protein gets one entry after TCRdb re-called the reads with MiXCR. Here the sample spans 450,000 to 550,000 distinct CDR3 sequences, 15% to 20% being singletons. Sequencing was performed on CD8+ T cells from PBMCs. The receptors were sampled from a human donor in good health (CMV status not recorded). Some clones in this sample may be carry-over from other donors' samples.

This clonotype was observed a handful of times. The chain has TRBV28 and TRBJ2-7; the D is unclear. This CDR3 spans 14 amino acids. Germline values: CDR1 MDHEN, CDR2 SYDVKM. V shed 7 bases and J shed 0 bases, with 13 bases lying between them. The CDR3: CASNAAEHSYEQYF. In DNA, the CDR3 is TGTGCCAGCAACGCCGCGGAACACTCCTACGAGCAGTACTTC.

The V gene is TRBV10-3, the J gene TRBJ2-6; 9 nucleotides agree with TRBD1. This CDR3 has 17 amino acids. The V and J ends lost 4 bases and 2 bases, in that order; junction bases with no gene match: 6. Germline assignment: CDR1 ENHRY and CDR2 SYGVKD. The CDR3 DNA sequence: TGTGCCATCAGTGGCGACAGGGGGATCGCTGGGGCCAACGTCCTGACTTTC. Its translation: CAISGDRGIAGANVLTF.

This clonotype has only a few counts. J is TRBJ2-1 and V is TRBV6-5, with 7 bases fitting TRBD2. This CDR3 has 15 residues. V shed 2 bases, J shed 5 bases, and the junction held 6 bases outside the gene matches. Germline V gene data show CDR1 as MNHEY and CDR2 as SVGAGI. The CDR3 spells CASSYGEGFHNEQFF. In DNA, the CDR3 is TGTGCCAGCAGTTACGGGGAGGGGTTCCACAATGAGCAGTTCTTC.

This clonotype was recorded a few times. V is TRBV27 and J is TRBJ2-7, with TRBD1 matching over 7 bases. CDR3 length equals 16 residues. CDR1 and CDR2 from the germline V gene are MNHEY and SMNVEV (reference sequence). Trimming removed 6 bases from V and 5 bases from J; junction bases left unmatched: 16. Here the CDR3 reads CASRGSRDSRPHEQYF. DNA for the CDR3: TGTGCCAGCAGGGGTTCCCGGGACAGCAGGCCCCACGAGCAGTACTTC.

In this sample, this clonotype turned up many times. J is TRBJ1-4 and V is TRBV7-9; a weak D match, TRBD1 (5 bases). The CDR3 is 15 amino acids. From germline, CDR1 is SEHNR and CDR2 FQNEAQ (reference sequence). Trimming took off 5 bases at V and 9 bases at J, with 19 bases between the two ends. The CDR3 DNA reads as TGTGCCAGCAGCGTGTCCCGGGGCGGCGAGAAAAAACTGTTTTTT. Its translation is CASSVSRGGEKKLFF.

The chain has TRBV20-1 and TRBJ2-7; D is unresolved. V was pared by 3 bases and J by 3 bases, with 12 bases between. CDR3 length equals 13 residues. CDR1 and CDR2 from the germline V gene are DFQATT and SNEGSKA (reference sequence). DNA of the CDR3: TGCAGTGCTAGCCCACCTGAGTACTACGAGCAGTACTTC. Residues: CSASPPEYYEQYF.

In regard to this clonotype: Possible read error: a much larger clone is one base away. The chain employs TRBV20-1 and TRBJ1-1, with D maybe TRBD1 (5 bases). This CDR3 region has 17 residues. The germline V gene encodes CDR1 DFQATT and CDR2 SNEGSKA (reference sequence). Trimming pared 0 bases from V and 1 base from J, leaving 18 bases between. Here the CDR3 reads CSARDLVREAQNTEAFF. The CDR3 nucleotides are TGCAGTGCTAGAGATCTGGTCAGGGAAGCCCAGAACACTGAAGCTTTCTTT.

This clonotype was recorded many times. V gene TRBV25-1 combines with J gene TRBJ2-1; 13 bases fit TRBD2. The V segment lost 4 bases and the J segment 8 bases; nucleotides outside the gene matches: 2. The CDR3 is made up of 14 amino acids. The V gene's germline CDR1 is MGHDK and CDR2 SYGVNS. CDR3 bases: TGTGCCAGCAGTGGGACTAGCGGGAGCTATGAGCAGTTCTTC. It translates to CASSGTSGSYEQFF.

This clonotype showed up just a few times. V gene TRBV19 combines with J gene TRBJ1-1, with D maybe TRBD1 (6 bases). Germline CDR1 and CDR2: LNHDA and SQIVND (reference sequence). CDR3 length: 12 residues. With 10 bases removed from V and 4 bases from J, the gap between germline ends came to 13 bases. DNA for the CDR3: TGTGCCACCTACCTAGGGGGCACTGAAGCTTTCTTT. Residues: CATYLGGTEAFF.

This clonotype was recorded at least ten times. The chain is built from TRBV7-8 and TRBJ2-1; 14 bases line up with TRBD2. V shed 4 bases and J 2 bases; nucleotides not matched to a gene: 4. This CDR3 contains 17 residues. Per germline, CDR1 SGHVS and CDR2 FQNEAQ. The CDR3 DNA reads as TGTGCCAGCAGCTCTTGGACTAGCGGGGGGCCCTACAATGAGCAGTTCTTC. The encoded protein is CASSSWTSGGPYNEQFF. Full variable domain (outside the CDR3, taken from reference TRBV7-8 and TRBJ2-1): GAGVSQSPRYKVAKRGQDVALRCDPISGHVSLFWYQQALGQGPEFLTYFQNEAQLDKSGLPSDRFFAERPEGSVSTLKIQRTQQEDSAVYLCASSSWTSGGPYNEQFFGPGTRLTVL.

This clonotype has only a few counts. This sequence joins TRBV20-1 and TRBJ2-7, with D possibly TRBD2 on 6 matching bases. Trimming shortened V by 4 bases and J by 1 base, and 14 bases separated the two germline ends. The CDR3 consists of 14 residues. Germline lookup yields CDR1 DFQATT and CDR2 SNEGSKA (reference sequence). The CDR3 sequence: CSANELAGSYEQYF. The CDR3, as DNA: TGCAGTGCTAACGAACTAGCAGGGTCCTACGAGCAGTACTTC.

This clonotype appeared a few times. The chain recombines TRBV6-5 with TRBJ2-7; perhaps TRBD1 as D (6 bases). Germline V lookup: CDR1 MNHEY, CDR2 SVGAGI. The CDR3 has 14 residues. V was cut by 0 bases and J by 4 bases, with 10 bases left in between. CDR3 nucleotides: TGTGCCAGCAGTTACTCGAGCGGACAGTACGAGCAGTACTTC. Translating it yields CASSYSSGQYEQYF.

The rearrangement joins TRBV7-3 to TRBJ1-2; 10 nucleotides align to TRBD1. Germline values: CDR1 SGHTA, CDR2 FQGTGA. The CDR3 consists of 14 residues. J gave up 3 bases and V 5 bases, and 3 bases lay outside the gene matches. The CDR3 loop is CASSLGQGHYGYTF. The CDR3 DNA is TGTGCCAGCAGCCTGGGACAGGGGCACTATGGCTACACCTTC. Full variable domain (outside the CDR3, taken from reference TRBV7-3 and TRBJ1-2): GAGVSQTPSNKVTEKGKYVELRCDPISGHTALYWYRQSLGQGPEFLIYFQGTGAADDSGLPNDRFFAVRPEGSVSTLKIQRTERGDSAVYLCASSLGQGHYGYTFGSGTRLTVV.

Many counts were recorded for this clonotype. CDR3 DNA: TGTGCCAGCAGTCTACGGGGGCTGGGGGCTATAGAGCAGTTCTTC. This encodes CASSLRGLGAIEQFF. The chain recombines TRBV28 with TRBJ2-1; possibly TRBD1 or TRBD2 for D (6 bases each). In germline, CDR1 is MDHEN, CDR2 SYDVKM. CDR3 length: 15 residues. V shed 5 bases and J shed 10 bases, with 21 bases lying between them.

A remark on this clonotype: This likely comes from a read error, as the CDR3 has no conserved phenylalanine or tryptophan at its end. The chain links TRBV20-1 to TRBJ2-5, with a weak D call TRBD1 (5 bases). The CDR3 has 16 residues. CDR1 DFQATT and CDR2 SNEGSKA come from the germline V gene (reference sequence). V lost 0 bases and J 1 base, leaving 15 bases between the germline ends. CDR3 nucleotides: TGCAGTGCTAGAGATTATTATGACAGCTTCCAAGAGACCCAGTACTTA. Residues: CSARDYYDSFQETQYL.

This clonotype was observed many times. The rearrangement joins TRBV28 to TRBJ1-2; maybe TRBD1 (5 bases). The germline V gene has CDR1 MDHEN and CDR2 SYDVKM. V gave up 4 bases and J gave up 2 bases, with 17 bases separating them. The CDR3 consists of 16 residues. The CDR3 DNA is TGTGCCAGCAGTTATATTCACGAGGGGCGGAACTATGGCTACACCTTC. This gives the protein CASSYIHEGRNYGYTF.

This clonotype has at least ten counts. The chain links TRBV10-3 to TRBJ1-2; TRBD1 aligns across 8 bases. Germline V gene sequence: CDR1 ENHRY, CDR2 SYGVKD. V lost 2 bases and J lost 0; bases outside the gene matches: 2. The CDR3 length is 15 residues. The CDR3 protein is CAISETGGSNYGYTF. Written as DNA, the CDR3 is TGTGCCATCAGTGAGACAGGGGGATCTAACTATGGCTACACCTTC.

This clonotype was seen only a few times. The chain joins TRBV27 to TRBJ1-2, with D possibly being TRBD1 (6 bases). The CDR3 length is 15 residues. V shed 8 bases and J shed 6 bases, with 22 bases lying between them. CDR1 and CDR2 from the germline V gene are MNHEY and SMNVEV (reference sequence). The CDR3 loop is CASLSLIGGGDGYTF. For the CDR3, the DNA is TGTGCCAGCCTCTCATTAATAGGGGGTGGGGATGGCTACACCTTC.

This clonotype was seen ten or more times. The V gene is TRBV12-3 or TRBV12-4, the J gene TRBJ2-7; D could derive from TRBD1 or TRBD2 (5 bases each). V lost 7 bases and J 0 bases, leaving 16 bases between the germline ends. This CDR3 has 15 residues. The CDR3 DNA is TGTGCCAGCACTAAAGGGACGGTGAGCTCCTACGAGCAGTACTTC. Its translation is CASTKGTVSSYEQYF.

This clonotype occurred a few times. This rearrangement joins TRBV4-2 to TRBJ2-1; tentatively, D is TRBD1 or TRBD2 (5 bases each). V was cut by 4 bases and J by 3 bases, with 16 bases left in between. Looked up from germline, CDR1 is LGHNA and CDR2 is YNFKEQ. The CDR3 totals 16 residues. This CDR3 reads CASSLTRDRLYNEQFF. The CDR3 DNA sequence: TGTGCCAGCAGCCTTACCCGGGACCGCCTCTACAATGAGCAGTTCTTC.

V is TRBV7-3 and J is TRBJ2-3, with TRBD2 identical over 7 bases. Germline V gene sequence: CDR1 SGHTA, CDR2 FQGTGA. The CDR3 sequence is 16 residues long. The trim removed 1 base at V and 6 bases at J, leaving 10 bases unmatched. The CDR3 bases are TGTGCCAGCAGCTTAAATGGGGGGGGGTCGACGGATACGCAGTATTTT. Its protein product is CASSLNGGGSTDTQYF.

This clonotype was seen a few times. The chain employs TRBV2 and TRBJ2-1, with D perhaps TRBD1 (5 bases). CDR3 length equals 15 residues. Germline V gene data show CDR1 as SNHLY and CDR2 as FYNNEI. Trimming pared 3 bases from V and 8 bases from J, leaving 17 bases between. The CDR3 reads CASSERPPRGDEQFF. CDR3 in DNA: TGTGCCAGCAGTGAGAGACCTCCTAGGGGCGATGAGCAGTTCTTC. The full variable domain, with the rest looked up from reference TRBV2 and TRBJ2-1, is EPEVTQTPSHQVTQMGQEVILRCVPISNHLYFYWYRQILGQKVEFLVSFYNNEISEKSEIFDDQFSVERPDGSNFTLKIRSTKLEDSAMYFCASSERPPRGDEQFFGPGTRLTVL.

This clonotype was detected only a few times. V usage is TRBV4-2 and J usage is TRBJ2-5, with TRBD1 matching over 7 bases. This CDR3 comprises 13 residues. CDR1 is LGHNA and CDR2 is YNFKEQ in the germline V gene. The junction had 5 bases not matched to a gene; V was cut back by 5 bases and J by 5 bases. The DNA for the CDR3 is TGTGCCAGCAGCTCCTCCAGGGGGGAGACCCAGTACTTC. Protein product: CASSSSRGETQYF.

The CDR3, as DNA: TGTGCCAGCAGTCCCCCCGGACAGGGGGACATGGGTGTCTACGAGCAGTACTTC. Translated: CASSPPGQGDMGVYEQYF. The V and J genes are TRBV28 and TRBJ2-7; 10 bases fit TRBD1. Germline lookup yields CDR1 MDHEN and CDR2 SYDVKM. Losses at the gene ends were 5 bases for V and 3 bases for J; bases not matched to a gene: 16. This CDR3 is built from 18 residues. The variable domain in full, with the rest retrieved from reference TRBV28 and TRBJ2-7, is DVKVTQSSRYLVKRTGEKVFLECVQDMDHENMFWYRQDPGLGLRLIYFSYDVKMKEKGDIPEGYSVSREKKERFSLILESASTNQTSMYLCASSPPGQGDMGVYEQYFGPGTRLTVT.

This chain connects TRBV19 to TRBJ2-7; TRBD2 aligns across 16 bases. Germline V lookup: CDR1 LNHDA, CDR2 SQIVND (reference sequence). V dropped 3 bases and J dropped 3; count of bases not matched to a gene: 8. The CDR3 runs 18 residues. The DNA for the CDR3 is TGTGCCAGTAGTATCGGGACTAGCGGGAGGGCCTTGAACTACGAGCAGTACTTC. Residues: CASSIGTSGRALNYEQYF.

The chain has TRBV4-1 and TRBJ2-1; 7 nucleotides match TRBD2. CDR3 length equals 14 residues. Germline CDR1 reads MGHRA; CDR2 reads YSYEKL. The V gene end was trimmed by 0 bases and the J gene end by 8 bases; junction bases not matched to a gene: 4. CDR3 protein: CASSQERGRDEQFF. In DNA form, the CDR3 reads TGCGCCAGCAGCCAAGAGCGGGGGAGAGATGAGCAGTTCTTC.

Many counts were recorded for this clonotype. The rearrangement uses TRBV27 and TRBJ2-2; D is unclear. The CDR3 runs 13 residues. V was shortened by 6 bases and J by 3 bases, with 8 bases between the two germline ends. CDR1 is MNHEY and CDR2 is SMNVEV in the germline V gene (reference sequence). The CDR3, as DNA: TGTGCCAGCAGGACACACGACACCGGGGAGCTGTTTTTT. Encoded protein: CASRTHDTGELFF.

The chain links TRBV5-1 to TRBJ2-7; no definite D call. Germline CDR1 reads SGHRS; CDR2 reads YFSETQ. There are 12 residues in the CDR3. The germline V and J ends were trimmed by 0 bases and 7 bases, with 8 bases remaining between them. CDR3 sequence: CASSLGPQEQYF. Here the CDR3 DNA reads TGCGCCAGCAGCTTGGGACCCCAAGAGCAGTACTTC.

This clonotype has ten or more counts. This chain links TRBV27 with TRBJ2-3; 9 nucleotides agree with TRBD2. The CDR3 length is 16 residues. V lost 4 bases, J lost 4 bases, and 9 bases stayed unmatched. Germline loops: CDR1 MNHEY, CDR2 SMNVEV (reference sequence). The CDR3 loop reads CASSSLAGGPADTQYF. The CDR3 DNA follows: TGTGCCAGCAGTTCCCTTGCGGGAGGGCCAGCAGATACGCAGTATTTT.